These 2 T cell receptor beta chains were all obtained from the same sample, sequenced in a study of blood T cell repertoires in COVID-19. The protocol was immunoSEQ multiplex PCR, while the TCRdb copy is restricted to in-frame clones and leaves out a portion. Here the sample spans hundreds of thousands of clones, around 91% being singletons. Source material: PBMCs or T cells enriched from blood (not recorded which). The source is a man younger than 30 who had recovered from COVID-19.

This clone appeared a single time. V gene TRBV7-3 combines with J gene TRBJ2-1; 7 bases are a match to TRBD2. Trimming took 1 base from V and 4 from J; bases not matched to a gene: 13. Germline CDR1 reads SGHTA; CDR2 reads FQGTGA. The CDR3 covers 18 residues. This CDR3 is CASSLKPAGGRGYNEQFF. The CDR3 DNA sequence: TGTGCCAGCAGCTTAAAGCCCGCTGGGGGGAGGGGATACAATGAGCAGTTCTTC.

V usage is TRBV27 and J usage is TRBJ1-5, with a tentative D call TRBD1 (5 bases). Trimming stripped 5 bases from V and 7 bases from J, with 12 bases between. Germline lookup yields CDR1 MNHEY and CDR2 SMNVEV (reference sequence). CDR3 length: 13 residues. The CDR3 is CASSASGFQPQHF. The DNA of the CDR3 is TGTGCCAGCAGTGCCTCAGGGTTCCAGCCCCAGCATTTT.